This T cell receptor beta chain was retrieved from a study of siplizumab effects on memory and regulatory T cells. The assay covered 90,000 to 100,000 TCR templates per sample. This table comes from immunoSEQ multiplex PCR, and its TCRdb copy is limited to in-frame clones, with some not included. The table lists 90,000 to 110,000 clones, 90% to 95% of them singletons. CDR1 is LNHNV, CDR2 YYDKDF, per germline (reference sequence). V gave up 3 bases and J gave up 1 base, with 9 bases separating them. The CDR3 totals 14 residues. Of note for this clone: Its specificity is unknown.

Study findings and constraints: Of the proliferating CD4+ or CD8+ clones, roughly 80-96% lacked a naive or memory phenotype that could be assigned. Alloreactive CD4+ clones that could be mapped were on average 68.8% Treg-derived with siplizumab, against about 28% in controls.

Sequenced input: Tregs sorted from blood. This receptor was obtained from a human donor in good health. This rearrangement joins TRBV15 to TRBJ1-2; possible D gene TRBD1, 6 bases. CDR3 region: CATSRGRGNYGYTF. The CDR3 DNA reads as TGTGCCACCAGCAGGGGCAGGGGTAACTATGGCTACACCTTC.